This passage covers 4 T cell receptor beta chains from one sample sequenced in a study of CD8+ T cells in alopecia areata. Peripheral blood, together with lesional scalp punch biopsies, was collected from alopecia areata patients. Sequencing templates came from extracted RNA that was reverse transcribed into cDNA. TCRdb's table, derived via immunoSEQ multiplex PCR, lists solely in-frame clones and lacks some. Of more than 8,500 clones listed, about 67% are singletons. The sample taken for sequencing was skin. The receptors originated from a human donor with alopecia areata.

The genes are TRBV30 and TRBJ1-4; D might be TRBD1 (6 bases). CDR3 length: 12 amino acids. Germline loops: CDR1 GTSNPN, CDR2 SVGIG (reference sequence). V lost 0 bases to trimming and J lost 14 bases, with 13 bases between them. This chain's CDR3 is CAWSVPQGNLFF. The CDR3 DNA reads TGTGCCTGGAGTGTACCACAGGGTAACCTGTTTTTT. Drawing the rest from reference TRBV30 and TRBJ1-4, the complete variable domain is SQTIHQWPATLVQPVGSPLSLECTVEGTSNPNLYWYRQAAGRGLQLLFYSVGIGQISSEVPQNLSASRPQDRQFILSSKKLLLSDSGFYLCAWSVPQGNLFFGSGTQLSVL.

Comment on this clone: The sample contains more than one DNA sequence encoding this CDR3. The CDR3 DNA is TGTGCCAGCAGTTACGTTGGTGGGGGCTACACCTTC. Residues: CASSYVGGGYTF. The rearrangement joins TRBV6-5 to TRBJ1-2; D ambiguous. CDR1 MNHEY and CDR2 SVGAGI come from the germline V gene. This CDR3 has 12 residues. V gave up 2 bases and J gave up 8 bases, with 9 bases separating them.

V usage is TRBV7-7 and J usage is TRBJ2-2; D call uncertain. With 5 bases removed from V and 5 bases from J, the gap between germline ends came to 15 bases. The CDR3 totals 15 residues. Germline-derived CDR1 and CDR2 are SSHAT and FNYEAQ (reference sequence). For the CDR3, the DNA is TGTGCCAGCAGCCCCCGACACCTTGGAACCGGGGAGCTGTTTTTT. Translation gives CASSPRHLGTGELFF.

This sequence joins TRBV6-4 and TRBJ1-5; unclear D gene. Trimming shortened V by 3 bases and J by 3 bases, and 6 bases separated the two germline ends. This CDR3 comprises 13 residues. Per germline, CDR1 MRHNA and CDR2 SNTAGT. The CDR3 coding sequence is TGTGCCAGCAGTGAAAGGGACAATCAGCCCCAGCATTTT. It specifies CASSERDNQPQHF.